A selection of T cell receptor beta chains follows, all from one sample in a study of blood T cell repertoires in COVID-19. The protocol was immunoSEQ multiplex PCR, while the TCRdb copy is restricted to in-frame clones and leaves out a portion. The sample contains around 170,000 clones, 80% to 85% of which appear only once. The sequencing sample was made of peripheral blood. The source of these receptors is an elderly woman with COVID-19, enrolled during active disease. Both conserved end residues are part of each CDR3. The D gene is left open where the match is weak. Size is omitted from some rows. Given values are once, few, many or a class for expanded clones.

cdr3_length: 14; clone_size: NA; j_call: TRBJ1-1; d_call: NA; v_call: TRBV7-2; cdr3_aa: CASRTQGDDTEAFF; cdr3_nt: TGTGCCAGCAGGACGCAGGGTGATGACACTGAAGCTTTCTTT
cdr3_length: 14; clone_size: NA; j_call: TRBJ2-1; d_call: TRBD1; v_call: TRBV4-3; cdr3_aa: CASSPRTGDNEQFF; cdr3_nt: TGCGCCAGCAGCCCGCGGACAGGGGACAATGAGCAGTTCTTC
cdr3_length: 13; clone_size: NA; j_call: TRBJ1-1; d_call: NA; v_call: TRBV7-2; cdr3_aa: CASREGPNTEAFF; cdr3_nt: TGTGCCAGCAGAGAGGGCCCCAACACTGAAGCTTTCTTT
cdr3_length: 16; clone_size: NA; j_call: TRBJ2-3; d_call: NA; v_call: TRBV11-2; cdr3_aa: CASSLRGGIGTDTQYF; cdr3_nt: TGTGCCAGCAGCTTAAGGGGCGGGATTGGCACAGATACGCAGTATTTT
cdr3_length: 14; clone_size: few; j_call: TRBJ1-2; d_call: NA; v_call: TRBV29-1; cdr3_aa: CSVLERRQGYGYTF; cdr3_nt: TGCAGCGTCCTCGAACGGCGGCAGGGCTATGGCTACACCTTC
cdr3_length: 15; clone_size: few; j_call: TRBJ1-2; d_call: NA; v_call: TRBV5-5; cdr3_aa: CASSLSGVSNYGYTF; cdr3_nt: TGTGCCAGCAGCTTGTCGGGGGTCTCTAACTATGGCTACACCTTC
cdr3_length: 12; clone_size: few; j_call: TRBJ2-7; d_call: TRBD2; v_call: TRBV27; cdr3_aa: CASSGGLAPEYF; cdr3_nt: TGTGCCAGCAGTGGGGGACTAGCTCCGGAGTACTTC
cdr3_length: 17; clone_size: NA; j_call: TRBJ2-2; d_call: TRBD1; v_call: TRBV11-3; cdr3_aa: CASSLSYSGQGPGELFF; cdr3_nt: TGTGCCAGCAGCTTATCATATTCGGGACAGGGTCCCGGGGAGCTGTTTTTT
cdr3_length: 15; clone_size: NA; j_call: TRBJ2-3; d_call: TRBD2; v_call: TRBV11-1; cdr3_aa: CASSSSGGITDTQYF; cdr3_nt: TGTGCCAGCAGCTCTAGCGGGGGGATCACAGATACGCAGTATTTT
cdr3_length: 16; clone_size: many; j_call: TRBJ2-3; d_call: NA; v_call: TRBV5-4; cdr3_aa: CASSFHTNPSTDTQYF; cdr3_nt: TGTGCCAGCAGCTTTCACACCAATCCTAGCACAGATACGCAGTATTTT
cdr3_length: 14; clone_size: NA; j_call: TRBJ2-7; d_call: TRBD1; v_call: TRBV5-6; cdr3_aa: CASTRQGGSYEQYF; cdr3_nt: TGTGCCAGCACCCGACAGGGGGGGTCCTACGAGCAGTACTTC
cdr3_length: 14; clone_size: NA; j_call: TRBJ2-3; d_call: TRBD1; v_call: TRBV5-1; cdr3_aa: CASSLRQGTDTQYF; cdr3_nt: TGCGCCAGCAGCTTACGACAGGGAACAGATACGCAGTATTTT
cdr3_length: 14; clone_size: once; j_call: TRBJ2-2; d_call: NA; v_call: TRBV19; cdr3_aa: CASSTGGGTGELFF; cdr3_nt: TGTGCCAGTAGCACAGGGGGGGGTACCGGGGAGCTGTTTTTT
cdr3_length: 16; clone_size: NA; j_call: TRBJ2-1; d_call: TRBD1; v_call: TRBV7-3; cdr3_aa: CASSLGTGAVYNEQFF; cdr3_nt: TGTGCCAGCAGCTTAGGGACAGGGGCAGTATACAATGAGCAGTTCTTC
cdr3_length: 14; clone_size: once; j_call: TRBJ2-3; d_call: NA; v_call: TRBV9; cdr3_aa: CASSVDERQDTQYF; cdr3_nt: TGTGCCAGCAGCGTAGACGAGAGGCAAGATACGCAGTATTTT
cdr3_length: 14; clone_size: few; j_call: TRBJ2-1; d_call: NA; v_call: TRBV6-5; cdr3_aa: CASRTRSTSEEQFF; cdr3_nt: TGTGCCAGCAGGACTAGGTCCACCTCGGAGGAGCAGTTCTTC
cdr3_length: 21; clone_size: NA; j_call: TRBJ1-2; d_call: TRBD1; v_call: TRBV27; cdr3_aa: CASSLRPGQGIYGLTNYGYTF; cdr3_nt: TGTGCCAGCAGTTTAAGGCCGGGACAGGGGATATATGGACTAACAAACTATGGCTACACCTTC
cdr3_length: 11; clone_size: NA; j_call: TRBJ1-3; d_call: NA; v_call: TRBV30; cdr3_aa: CAWSPEYTIYF; cdr3_nt: TGTGCCTGGAGTCCAGAATACACCATATATTTT
cdr3_length: 15; clone_size: NA; j_call: TRBJ2-5; d_call: TRBD1; v_call: TRBV24-1; cdr3_aa: CATSELQGAQETQYF; cdr3_nt: TGTGCCACCAGTGAACTGCAGGGGGCCCAAGAGACCCAGTACTTC
cdr3_length: 14; clone_size: NA; j_call: TRBJ2-7; d_call: NA; v_call: TRBV7-2; cdr3_aa: CASSLTAPPYEQYF; cdr3_nt: TGTGCCAGCAGCTTAACAGCTCCGCCCTACGAGCAGTACTTC